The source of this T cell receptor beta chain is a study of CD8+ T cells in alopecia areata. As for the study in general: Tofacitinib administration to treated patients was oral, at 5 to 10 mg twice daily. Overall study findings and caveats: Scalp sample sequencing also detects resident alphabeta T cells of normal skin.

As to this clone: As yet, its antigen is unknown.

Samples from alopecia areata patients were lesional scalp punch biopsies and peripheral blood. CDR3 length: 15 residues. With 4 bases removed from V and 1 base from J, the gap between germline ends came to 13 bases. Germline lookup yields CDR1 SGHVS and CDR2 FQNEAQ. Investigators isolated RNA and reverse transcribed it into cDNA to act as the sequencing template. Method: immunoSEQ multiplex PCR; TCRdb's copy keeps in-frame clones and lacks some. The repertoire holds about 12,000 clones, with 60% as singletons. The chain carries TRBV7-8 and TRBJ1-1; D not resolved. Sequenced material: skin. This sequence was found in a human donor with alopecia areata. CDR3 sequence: CASSYVGSRNTEAFF. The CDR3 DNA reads TGTGCCAGCAGCTACGTGGGGTCACGGAACACTGAAGCTTTCTTT.